Listed here are 11 T cell receptor beta chains from one sample, sequenced in a study of radiation and T cells in renal cell carcinoma. Time point noted: baseline pretreatment blood. Treatment given: 15 Gy SBRT to primary tumor, nephrectomy 4 weeks later. TCRdb's copy holds only in-frame clones and misses some; the assay was immunoSEQ multiplex PCR. The sample consists of approximately 150,000 clones, roughly 83% of them appearing once. Sample: blood, taken from a patient whose treatment included radiotherapy and nephrectomy. All receptors come from a woman aged 45 to 65 with renal cell carcinoma.

This clone was seen only once. The gene calls are TRBV7-2 and TRBJ2-5; D not certain. Trimming shortened V by 2 bases and J by 1 base, and 14 bases separated the two germline ends. The germline gives CDR1 SGHTA, CDR2 FQGNSA. The CDR3 extends over 16 amino acids. The CDR3 coding sequence is TGTGCCAGCAGCTTACTCTCGGATGTGAGCCAAGAGACCCAGTACTTC. As protein: CASSLLSDVSQETQYF.

The chain combines TRBV7-9 with TRBJ2-7; 9 bases line up with TRBD1. The CDR3 spans 16 residues. Germline values: CDR1 SEHNR, CDR2 FQNEAQ (reference sequence). The ends lost 5 bases at V and 0 bases at J; junction bases unmatched: 8. The CDR3 loop reads CASSNKWTGASYEQYF. In DNA form, the CDR3 reads TGTGCCAGCAGCAACAAATGGACAGGGGCCTCCTACGAGCAGTACTTC.

The rearrangement uses TRBV7-3 and TRBJ2-2, with D hard to call. This CDR3 is built from 13 residues. Germline assignment: CDR1 SGHTA and CDR2 FQGTGA. Trimming took 5 bases from V and 5 from J, leaving 9 bases between them. CDR3: CASSVDGTGELFF. CDR3 nucleotide sequence: TGTGCCAGCAGCGTGGACGGGACCGGGGAGCTGTTTTTT. Combining the CDR3 with reference TRBV7-3 and TRBJ2-2 gives the whole variable domain GAGVSQTPSNKVTEKGKYVELRCDPISGHTALYWYRQSLGQGPEFLIYFQGTGAADDSGLPNDRFFAVRPEGSVSTLKIQRTERGDSAVYLCASSVDGTGELFFGEGSRLTVL.

The chain recombines TRBV5-6 with TRBJ1-3; D is unclear. Per germline, CDR1 SGHDT and CDR2 YYEEEE. With 2 bases removed from V and 0 bases from J, the gap between germline ends came to 9 bases. This CDR3 contains 15 residues. The CDR3 here is CASSLAGDSGNTIYF. CDR3 bases: TGTGCCAGCAGCTTAGCAGGAGACTCTGGAAACACCATATATTTT.

The V gene is TRBV9, the J gene TRBJ1-3; TRBD1 is a possible D gene (5 bases). Germline CDR1 and CDR2: SGDLS and YYNGEE. Trimming took off 2 bases at V and 0 bases at J, with 9 bases between the two ends. This CDR3 spans 15 amino acids. CDR3 DNA: TGTGCCAGCAGCGTCGCAGGGAACTCTGGAAACACCATATATTTT. This codes for CASSVAGNSGNTIYF.

J is TRBJ2-1 and V is TRBV11-1; D is unclear. There are 13 residues in the CDR3. Germline-derived CDR1 and CDR2 are SGHAT and FQDESV (reference sequence). Trimming removed 0 bases from V and 4 bases from J, with 4 bases in between. CDR3: CASSLARYNEQFF. CDR3 in DNA: TGTGCCAGCAGCTTAGCGAGGTACAATGAGCAGTTCTTC.

The chain employs TRBV19 and TRBJ1-2; a possible D gene is TRBD1 (6 bases). The CDR3 has 15 amino acids. Trimming took 8 bases from V and 0 from J, leaving 16 bases between them. Looked up from germline, CDR1 is LNHDA and CDR2 is SQIVND (reference sequence). CDR3 sequence reads: CASYRRTASNYGYTF. CDR3 bases: TGTGCCAGTTACCGTCGGACAGCCTCTAACTATGGCTACACCTTC.

This chain links TRBV2 with TRBJ2-2; D is uncertain. The CDR3 totals 11 residues. Trimming shortened V by 8 bases and J by 9 bases, and 10 bases separated the two germline ends. From germline, CDR1 is SNHLY and CDR2 FYNNEI. CDR3 nucleotides: TGTGCCAGCGGGCCCTACCGGGAGCTGTTTTTT. This sequence encodes CASGPYRELFF. The complete variable domain, with remaining parts taken from reference TRBV2 and TRBJ2-2, reads EPEVTQTPSHQVTQMGQEVILRCVPISNHLYFYWYRQILGQKVEFLVSFYNNEISEKSEIFDDQFSVERPDGSNFTLKIRSTKLEDSAMYFCASGPYRELFFGEGSRLTVL.

The genes are TRBV7-2 and TRBJ2-3; 8 positions match TRBD2. Losses at the gene ends were 5 bases for V and 5 bases for J; bases not matched to a gene: 6. The CDR3 totals 14 residues. Germline-derived CDR1 and CDR2 are SGHTA and FQGNSA. CDR3 DNA: TGTGCCAGCAGCCCCGGGACTAGAAGAGATACGCAGTATTTT. Protein product: CASSPGTRRDTQYF.

In its sample, this clone ranks as medium-sized. The rearrangement uses TRBV28 and TRBJ1-5; D gene ambiguous. The germline V and J ends were trimmed by 7 bases and 0 bases, with 4 bases remaining between them. This CDR3 region has 12 residues. From germline, CDR1 is MDHEN and CDR2 SYDVKM. CDR3 protein: CASKRSNQPQHF. The CDR3 DNA follows: TGTGCCAGCAAACGTAGCAATCAGCCCCAGCATTTT.

The CDR3 sequence: CAWSVSSGHTDTQYF. The CDR3 DNA reads as TGTGCCTGGAGTGTGTCTAGCGGACACACAGATACGCAGTATTTT. The gene calls are TRBV30 and TRBJ2-3, with TRBD2 matching 7 bases. Losses at the gene ends were 0 bases for V and 2 bases for J; bases not matched to a gene: 5. Germline CDR1 is GTSNPN and CDR2 is SVGIG (reference sequence). CDR3 length: 15 residues.